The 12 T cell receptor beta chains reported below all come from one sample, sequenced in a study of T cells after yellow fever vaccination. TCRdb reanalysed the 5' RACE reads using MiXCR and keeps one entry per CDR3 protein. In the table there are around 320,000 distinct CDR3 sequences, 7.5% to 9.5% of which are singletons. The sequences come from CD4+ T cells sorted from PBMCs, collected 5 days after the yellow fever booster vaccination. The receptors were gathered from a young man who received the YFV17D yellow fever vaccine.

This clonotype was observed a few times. The CDR3 DNA follows: TGCAGTGCTAGAGATGAGCGGGGGGGCCTTTGGCAGTACTTC. Its protein product is CSARDERGGLWQYF. This chain links TRBV20-1 with TRBJ2-7; 10 nucleotides align to TRBD2. The V gene end was trimmed by 0 bases and the J gene end by 9 bases; junction bases not matched to a gene: 8. This CDR3 has 14 amino acids. CDR1 and CDR2 (germline): DFQATT, SNEGSKA (reference sequence).

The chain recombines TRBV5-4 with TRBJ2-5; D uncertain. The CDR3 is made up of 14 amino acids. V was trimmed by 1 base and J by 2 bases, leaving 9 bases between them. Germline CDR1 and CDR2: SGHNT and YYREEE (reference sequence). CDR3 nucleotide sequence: TGTGCCAGCAGCTTGCGAGCCCCACAAGAGACCCAGTACTTC. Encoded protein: CASSLRAPQETQYF.

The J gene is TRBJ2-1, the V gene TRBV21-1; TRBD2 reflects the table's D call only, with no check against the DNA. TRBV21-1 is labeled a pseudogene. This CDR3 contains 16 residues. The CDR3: CASSPDRGLVMAEQFF. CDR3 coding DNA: TGTGCCAGCAGCCCCGATAGGGGACTAGTAATGGCTGAGCAGTTCTTC.

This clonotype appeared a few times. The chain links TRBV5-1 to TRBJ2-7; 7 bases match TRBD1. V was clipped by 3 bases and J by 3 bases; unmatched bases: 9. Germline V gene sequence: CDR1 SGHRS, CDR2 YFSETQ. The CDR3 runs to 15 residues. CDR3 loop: CASSSSRDSHYEQYF. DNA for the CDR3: TGCGCCAGCAGCTCCAGCCGGGACAGCCACTACGAGCAGTACTTC.

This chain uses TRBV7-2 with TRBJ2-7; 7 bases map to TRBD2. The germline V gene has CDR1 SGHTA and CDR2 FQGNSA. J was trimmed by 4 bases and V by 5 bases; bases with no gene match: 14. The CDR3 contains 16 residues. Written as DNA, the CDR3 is TGTGCCAGCAGCCCACGGACTAGTTGGCTGGGTTACGAGCAGTACTTC. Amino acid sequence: CASSPRTSWLGYEQYF.

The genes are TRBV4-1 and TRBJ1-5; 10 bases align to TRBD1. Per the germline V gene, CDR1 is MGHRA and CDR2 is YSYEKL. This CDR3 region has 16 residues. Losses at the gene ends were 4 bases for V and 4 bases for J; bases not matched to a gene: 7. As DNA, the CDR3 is TGCGCCAGCAGCCTGGACAGGGGGGTTAGTAATCAGCCCCAGCATTTT. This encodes CASSLDRGVSNQPQHF.

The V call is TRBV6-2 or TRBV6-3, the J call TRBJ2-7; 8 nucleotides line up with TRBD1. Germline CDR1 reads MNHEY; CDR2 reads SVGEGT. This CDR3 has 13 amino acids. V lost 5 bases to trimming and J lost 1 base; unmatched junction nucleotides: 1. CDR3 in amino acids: CASSGTGSYEQYF. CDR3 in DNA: TGTGCCAGCAGTGGGACAGGTTCCTACGAGCAGTACTTC.

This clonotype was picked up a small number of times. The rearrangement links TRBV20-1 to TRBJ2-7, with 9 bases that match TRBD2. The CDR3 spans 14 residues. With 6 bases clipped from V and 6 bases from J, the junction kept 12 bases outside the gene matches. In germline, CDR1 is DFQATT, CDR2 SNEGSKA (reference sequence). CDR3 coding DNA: TGCAGTGCCACATATCCGGGACTAGCTTTCGAGCAGTACTTC. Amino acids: CSATYPGLAFEQYF.

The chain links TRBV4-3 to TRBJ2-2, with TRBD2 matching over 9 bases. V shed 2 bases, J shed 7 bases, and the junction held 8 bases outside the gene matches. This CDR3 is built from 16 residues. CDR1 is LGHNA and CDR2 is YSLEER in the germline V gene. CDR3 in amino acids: CASSQLAGPSDGELFF. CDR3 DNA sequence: TGCGCCAGCAGCCAACTAGCGGGGCCCTCCGACGGGGAGCTGTTTTTT.

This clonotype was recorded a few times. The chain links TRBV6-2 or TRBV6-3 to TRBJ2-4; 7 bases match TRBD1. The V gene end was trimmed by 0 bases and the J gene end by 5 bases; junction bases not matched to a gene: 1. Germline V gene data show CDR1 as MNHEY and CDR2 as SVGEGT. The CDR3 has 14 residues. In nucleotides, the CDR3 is TGTGCCAGCAGTTACTCCGGGACAGAAAACATTCAGTACTTC. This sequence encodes CASSYSGTENIQYF.

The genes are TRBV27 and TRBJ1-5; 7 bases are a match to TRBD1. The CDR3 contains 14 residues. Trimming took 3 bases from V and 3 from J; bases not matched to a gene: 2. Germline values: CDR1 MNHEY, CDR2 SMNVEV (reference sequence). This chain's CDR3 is CASSFDRVNQPQHF. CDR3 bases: TGTGCCAGCAGTTTCGACAGGGTCAATCAGCCCCAGCATTTT.

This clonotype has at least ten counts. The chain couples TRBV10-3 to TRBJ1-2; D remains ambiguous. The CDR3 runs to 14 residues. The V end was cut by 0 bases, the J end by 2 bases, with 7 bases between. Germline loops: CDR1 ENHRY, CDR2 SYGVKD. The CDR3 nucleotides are TGTGCCATCAGTGAGTCGAACACAAACTATGGCTACACCTTC. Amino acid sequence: CAISESNTNYGYTF.